The clone carrying this T cell receptor (beta chain) was detected a few times. The antigen remains undetermined. Clones were read by immunoSEQ multiplex PCR, and TCRdb kept only the in-frame ones, dropping some. The sample lists 35,000 to 50,000 clones; around 78% were seen once. The CDR3 has 14 residues. Trimming shortened V by 2 bases and J by 5 bases, and 11 bases separated the two germline ends. The germline V gene has CDR1 SGHTA and CDR2 FQGNSA. This record comes from a study of memory CD4+ T cells and cytomegalovirus serostatus. Overall study findings and caveats: The CMV-associated TCR signature appears largely within the CD4+ memory repertoire.

Single viable CD3+CD4+CD8-CD45RO+ cells were sorted as the memory CD4+ T cells. Positive selection with CD4 microbeads enriched total CD4+ T cells. The sequencing input was memory CD4+ T cells from blood. This clonotype originated in an adult in good health and CMV-seronegative. The chain carries TRBV7-2 and TRBJ2-3; weak D call: TRBD2 (6 bases). The chain's CDR3 is CASSLTAGRDTQYF. The CDR3 coding sequence is TGTGCCAGCAGCTTAACCGCGGGGAGAGATACGCAGTATTTT. The full variable domain, its missing parts supplied by reference TRBV7-2 and TRBJ2-3, is GAGVSQSPSNKVTEKGKDVELRCDPISGHTALYWYRQSLGQGLEFLIYFQGNSAPDKSGLPSDRFSAERTGGSVSTLTIQRTQQEDSAVYLCASSLTAGRDTQYFGPGTRLTVL.